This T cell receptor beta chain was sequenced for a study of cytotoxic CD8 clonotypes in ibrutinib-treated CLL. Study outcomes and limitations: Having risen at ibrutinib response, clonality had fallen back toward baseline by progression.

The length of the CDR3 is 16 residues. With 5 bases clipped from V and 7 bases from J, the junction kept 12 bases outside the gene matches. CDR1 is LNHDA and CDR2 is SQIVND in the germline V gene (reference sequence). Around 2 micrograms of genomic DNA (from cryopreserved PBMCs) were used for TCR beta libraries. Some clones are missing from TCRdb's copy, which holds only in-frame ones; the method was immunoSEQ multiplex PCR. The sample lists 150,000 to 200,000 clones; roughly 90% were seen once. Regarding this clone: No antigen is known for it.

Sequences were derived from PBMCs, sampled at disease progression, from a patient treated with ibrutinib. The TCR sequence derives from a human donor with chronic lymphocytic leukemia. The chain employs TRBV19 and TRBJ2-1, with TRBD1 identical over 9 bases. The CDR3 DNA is TGTGCCAGTAGTTTCTACAGGGGGCAGTACGAGAATGAGCAGTTCTTC. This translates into CASSFYRGQYENEQFF.